This T cell receptor beta chain appears in the sequencing data of a study of cytomegalovirus exposure and HLA in healthy donors (dated by TCRdb to about 2017). Concerning the study at large: An earlier analysis of some 600 of the donors reported 276 Gb of sequence data and 95 million to 120 million unique TCR beta sequences obtained from about 179 million T cells. An early release that covered some 640 HLA-typed donors contained around 330 gigabases of sequencing data and tens of millions of unique TCR sequences. Of the 350 to 450 genotyped donors, 81% fell in the genetic ancestry cluster associated with self-reported Caucasian donors. The study aimed to test whether cataloging public T cell receptors could reveal signatures of past pathogen exposure. The study used immunosequencing to profile the T cell repertoires of approximately 690 subjects and linked those repertoires to cytomegalovirus serostatus. A separate validation cohort of some 130 different subjects was used in addition to the roughly 620-subject first cohort. To predict cytomegalovirus infection status, the study brought together high-throughput TCR immunosequencing, statistical association of individual TCRs with disease status, and machine learning. To study patterns of TCR occurrence, a later analysis re-analyzed previously published TCR beta repertoires from more than 550 donors and added high-resolution HLA genotyping. Rather than drawing on any new phenotypic data, the later analysis identified candidate immune exposures from TCR beta sequences and the way those sequences occurred across donors. An earlier analysis of some 600 of the donors applied high-throughput TCR beta sequencing to assess whether each TCR beta V gene segment acted as functional or pseudogenic. Donor age, sex, ethnicity and CMV serostatus were collected together with the repertoire data. Genome-wide SNP genotypes for about 55% of the 666 donors were used in a later genetic analysis, which treated that subset as a discovery cohort. All discovery cohort repertoires had been generated using a single sequencing platform. Class I and class II HLA loci were covered by the typing at four-digit resolution. The number of donors typed differed by locus, with about 629-630 for A, B, C, DRB1 and DQB1, around 500 for DQA1, under 610 for DPA1, and 472 for DPB1. About five DR-DQ haplotypes were treated as single units for association and clustering because of strong linkage in the cohort. Among 300 to 500 genotyped donors of the cohort, an average of around 250,000 unique TCR beta nucleotide sequences was sequenced per donor, of which 15% to 20% were non-productive.

This clone turned up a few times. The antigen it binds to is not known. No per-base quality is available; no much larger clone lies one base away. The same CDR3 can be traced to other DNA sequences in this sample. Germline trimming amounts to 3 bases on V and 0 bases on J, with 2 as the count of junction bases outside the gene matches. Via the germline V gene (reference sequence), CDR1 is LNHDA and CDR2 SQIVND. CDR3 length: 14 amino acids, cysteine to phenylalanine. This entry keeps only the CDR3 DNA: 42 bases, framed from base 1. General study outcomes and caveats: Linkage disequilibrium might explain the correlated functional status among segregating V segments, but an unknown experimental factor could not be ruled out. It was suggested by the authors that the approach could potentially be generalized to other disease states and immunological phenotypes. In a later genetic analysis, a missense DCLRE1C variant was associated with V-gene and J-gene trimming of TCR beta chains, and the association was replicated in an independent cohort. This cohort had only TCR beta chains sequenced, and the lack of alpha or paired-chain data limited which features could be detected. In an earlier analysis of around 500 of the donors, most TCR beta V segments appeared in productive rearrangements about 90% or about 30% of the time, broadly matching IMGT annotations. For the cohort, immune exposure information was limited to CMV serostatus. In a later analysis, HLA-associated TCR beta chains were found to be more clonally expanded and to have lower generation probabilities than equally common non-associated chains. According to a later analysis, TCR association rates differed among HLA loci, with DRB1 alleles showing the most associated TCRs and HLA-C alleles showing the fewest. Some IMGT-functional V segments, including TRBV6-2 and TRBV6-3, could not be distinguished by the 87-base-pair reads and were therefore excluded. Because counts were too low, some 17 rarely observed V segments, including chromosome 9 orphons, were excluded from the earlier analysis of some 540 of the donors. A further reported finding was that TCR beta sequences accurately predicted the HLA-A and HLA-B alleles for most subjects in the first cohort. In the study, roughly 160 TCR beta chains were listed as associated with cytomegalovirus. Several of the top co-occurrence clusters appeared to be linked to parvovirus B19, influenza, CMV and Epstein-Barr virus, according to a later analysis. According to a later analysis, most CMV-associated TCR beta chains appeared to be HLA-restricted, and the HLA associations seemed to be driven largely by CMV exposure. The presence/absence analyses assumed that sequencing depth was roughly uniform across donors, and that assumption may not be true. Assigning TCR associations to individual alleles was difficult when HLA alleles, especially DR and DQ, strongly co-occurred. A cluster of highly shared sequence variants was judged likely to represent a technical artifact of the sequencing pipeline. In a later genetic analysis, fewer N-insertions in productive TCRs were reported among donors in an Asian-associated ancestry cluster than the roughly 710-donor mean. Because some donors lacked HLA typing at each locus, the association tests relied only on the typed subset. In a later analysis, 16,951 TCR beta sequences were associated with specific HLA alleles at a false discovery rate of 0.05. Most TCR sequences were observed very rarely across donors, whereas some public TCRs were present in many individuals. In vitro tests confirmed that three of the cytomegalovirus-associated TCR beta chains recognize cytomegalovirus antigens. Cytomegalovirus status was reported to be diagnosed by the classifier with high specificity and sensitivity in both the original and validation cohorts.

The library came from the immunoSEQ multiplex PCR assay. For the multiplex PCR, a mixture combining 60 forward primers for TCR Vbeta segments and 13 reverse primers for TCR Jbeta segments was used. The CDR3 region of rearranged TCR beta genes was amplified from genomic DNA by a multiplex PCR assay. The Illumina HiSeq System was used to sequence the amplified TCR beta libraries as 87-base-pair reads. As for the authors' bioinformatics: In a later analysis, around 80 million unique TCR beta chains were counted across the approximately 640 repertoires, and around 10 million of these chains were shared by at least two donors. A nearest-neighbor algorithm error-corrected the raw reads and collapsed the reads into unique sequences, merging closely related sequences to remove PCR and sequencing errors. Alignment of CDR3 sequences to IMGT reference sequences was used to assign V, D and J gene segments. For a sequence to be retained, a match of at least six nucleotides to both a V gene segment and a J gene segment was required. A rearrangement counted as productive if the CDR3 had no stop codons and remained in frame with V and J, and every other rearrangement counted as non-productive. Following IMGT convention, CDR3 was defined as the stretch from the second conserved V-encoded cysteine up to the conserved J-encoded phenylalanine. Sequences without an unambiguous match to a single V gene segment were excluded from the earlier analysis of about 630 of the donors. An earlier analysis of fewer than 650 of the donors classified V segments as functional when productive rearrangements were above 56.7% and as segregating when the standard deviation between donors was above 5%. To diagnose cytomegalovirus status from the catalog of TCR beta chain sequences, a statistical classification framework was built. In a later analysis, TCR nucleotide sequences were compared against IMGT/GENE-DB human TR gene sequences so that V and J genes could be assigned. Using the TCRdist pipeline, a later analysis assigned CDR3 sequences along with most-parsimonious VDJ recombination scenarios. A later analysis defined each TCR beta chain by its CDR3 amino acid sequence plus V-gene family, and excluded reads lacking a unique V-gene family. A later analysis removed 550 to 650 highly shared, low-generation-probability nucleotide sequences to deal with suspected cross-contamination and a sequencing artifact. In a later analysis, a clonal expansion index was calculated for each public chain from normalized within-repertoire ranks of inferred template counts. In a later analysis, generation probabilities were computed with a VDJ recombination model fitted to out-of-frame rearrangements, and the resulting probabilities were checked against IGoR. A later analysis scored TCR-TCR, TCR-HLA and TCR-CMV co-occurrence with hypergeometric tests, applying a repertoire-size bias correction to TCR pairs. False discovery rates were estimated in a later analysis by permuting HLA or CMV assignments 20 times. In a later analysis, co-occurring TCRs were grouped using DBSCAN, and TCRdist sequence similarity was added for clustering within HLA-allele-positive subsets. Repertoires with fewer than 30,000 or more than 120,000 public chains, plus five repertoires with anomalous nucleotide sharing, were excluded from co-occurrence clustering. Here the immuneACCESS table is served through TCRdb, limited to in-frame sequences with V and J called. Missing clones are a known gap in these copies; in checked studies unresolved V genes cover under half, and the rest lacks a known reason. V and J calls and clone size follow that table, whereas D and trimming were derived from the DNA. For this sample there are 150,000 to 160,000 clones; roughly 84% appear just once. The ten biggest clones cover roughly 2.3% of the sample.

In total, about 650 healthy bone marrow donors made up the cohort. At the time of sampling, every cohort member was nominally healthy, though immune exposures that went unrecorded were likely present. The donor was CMV seronegative and was included in the group of a few hundred seronegative cohort members. Each donor provided a peripheral blood sample, and peripheral blood mononuclear cells were used for TCR beta sequencing. The Qiagen DNeasy Blood Extraction Kit was used to extract genomic DNA from the blood cell samples. Sequenced sample: PBMCs. The origin of this receptor is a young woman in good health and CMV-seronegative. Rearrangement joined TRBV19 to TRBJ2-7, and TRBD2 aligns with 7 junction nucleotides. The DNA reads as follows: TGTGCCAGTAGTATGGGCGGGAGCTCCTACGAGCAGTACTTC. Its amino acids are CASSMGGSSYEQYF.